Below are 23 T cell receptor beta chains sequenced from a single sample in a study of T cell repertoires in cytomegalovirus infection. Via MiXCR, TCRdb re-called the reads, giving one row per CDR3 protein. In the table there are roughly 500,000 distinct CDR3 sequences, 30% to 40% of which are singletons. No antigens are known for them. The sample was cultured PBMCs, taken from culture after CMV antigen stimulation. The receptors stem from a human donor in good health (CMV status not recorded). Some clones in this sample may be carry-over from other donors' samples.

This chain connects TRBV6-6 to TRBJ1-5, with D possibly being TRBD1 (5 bases). Trimming removed 6 bases at V and 11 bases at J, with 14 bases between. Looked up from germline, CDR1 is MNHNY and CDR2 is SVGAGI (reference sequence). The CDR3 has 12 residues. CDR3 amino acids: CASSEGLGAQHF. The DNA of the CDR3 is TGTGCCAGCAGCGAGGGGCTCGGAGCCCAGCATTTT.

This chain connects TRBV5-6 to TRBJ2-5; D is ambiguous. Germline values: CDR1 SGHDT, CDR2 YYEEEE. The ends were cut back, 4 bases at V and 4 bases at J, with 17 bases in the middle. The CDR3 sequence is 15 residues long. This chain's CDR3 is CASSPGPSLGETQYF. In DNA form, the CDR3 reads TGTGCCAGCAGCCCTGGACCTTCCTTAGGAGAGACCCAGTACTTC.

CDR3 sequence: CATSREAGELFF. The CDR3 DNA reads TGTGCCACCAGCAGAGAAGCCGGGGAGCTGTTTTTT. The chain carries TRBV15 and TRBJ2-2; D gene uncertain. V dropped 0 bases and J dropped 6 bases, with 2 bases sitting between them. This CDR3 region has 12 residues. Germline assignment: CDR1 LNHNV and CDR2 YYDKDF (reference sequence).

A few counts support this clonotype. The chain carries TRBV27 and TRBJ2-7; the match to TRBD2 covers 9 bases. V dropped 3 bases and J dropped 6; count of bases not matched to a gene: 21. The CDR3 runs 19 residues. Looked up from germline, CDR1 is MNHEY and CDR2 is SMNVEV (reference sequence). CDR3 in amino acids: CASSFRRPLGGLAGSEQYV. The CDR3 bases are TGTGCCAGCAGTTTTAGGCGACCGTTGGGAGGGCTAGCGGGAAGCGAGCAGTACGTC.

This CDR3 is CASSLQGLADYNEQFF. CDR3 sequence (DNA): TGTGCCAGCAGCTTACAAGGACTAGCGGACTACAATGAGCAGTTCTTC. J is TRBJ2-1 and V is TRBV5-6; 10 bases are shared with TRBD2. The CDR3 spans 16 residues. V was clipped by 2 bases and J by 3 bases; unmatched bases: 5. Germline CDR1 SGHDT, CDR2 YYEEEE.

Ten or more counts support this clonotype. The chain uses TRBV7-8 and TRBJ2-5; 8 positions agree with TRBD1. The V and J ends lost 0 bases and 5 bases, in that order; junction bases with no gene match: 8. The CDR3 runs 16 residues. Germline values: CDR1 SGHVS, CDR2 FQNEAQ. The CDR3 here is CASSLASAGGWETQYF. The CDR3 coding sequence is TGTGCCAGCAGCTTAGCGTCGGCAGGGGGCTGGGAGACCCAGTACTTC.

The chain uses TRBV20-1 and TRBJ2-1; 11 bases line up with TRBD1. V gave up 1 base and J gave up 9 bases; unmatched junction bases: 11. The germline gives CDR1 DFQATT, CDR2 SNEGSKA (reference sequence). This CDR3 is 16 amino acids long. CDR3 sequence: CSARGVGTGGLGEQFF. The CDR3, as DNA: TGCAGTGCTAGAGGAGTGGGGACAGGGGGATTAGGTGAGCAGTTCTTC.

This clonotype was observed many times. The V gene is TRBV7-2, the J gene TRBJ2-7, with D possibly TRBD2 on 6 matching bases. In germline, CDR1 is SGHTA, CDR2 FQGNSA. Between the trimmed V and J ends, which lost 1 base and 4 bases, there was a span of 17 bases. The CDR3 runs 16 residues. The DNA of the CDR3 is TGTGCCAGCAGCTTAGGGGCCCTAGCGATTGGTTACGAGCAGTACTTC. It yields the protein CASSLGALAIGYEQYF.

This clonotype was seen a handful of times. This chain uses TRBV19 with TRBJ2-2; 10 nucleotides line up with TRBD2. V lost 5 bases and J lost 1; bases outside the gene matches: 7. From germline, CDR1 is LNHDA and CDR2 SQIVND (reference sequence). The CDR3 length is 17 residues. This CDR3 is CASSFWGTSENTGELFF. The CDR3 region has the DNA TGTGCCAGTAGTTTTTGGGGGACTAGCGAGAACACCGGGGAGCTGTTTTTT.

This clonotype was counted a few times. This chain uses TRBV7-9 with TRBJ2-7, with D possibly matching TRBD2 (5 bases). Germline CDR1 reads SEHNR; CDR2 reads FQNEAQ (reference sequence). CDR3 length: 13 amino acids. The V end lost 1 base, the J end lost 7 bases, and 11 bases lay between the germline ends. Here the CDR3 reads CASSLVKLGEQYV. CDR3 nucleotide sequence: TGTGCCAGCAGCTTAGTGAAACTAGGTGAGCAGTACGTC.

The sample holds many counts of this clonotype. The J gene is TRBJ2-5, the V gene TRBV7-2, with no clear D. The CDR3 sequence is 12 residues long. V lost 1 base and J lost 5, with 5 bases in between. The germline V gene has CDR1 SGHTA and CDR2 FQGNSA. Written as DNA, the CDR3 is TGTGCCAGCAGCTTAGAACCCGAGACCCAGTACTTC. Amino acids: CASSLEPETQYF.

This clonotype was found a few times. This chain connects TRBV12-3 or TRBV12-4 to TRBJ1-4; 7 positions match TRBD1. The ends lost 5 bases at V and 7 bases at J; junction bases unmatched: 13. CDR3 length: 16 amino acids. The CDR3 loop reads CASSRSGTARGEKLFF. CDR3 in DNA: TGTGCCAGCAGTCGAAGCGGGACAGCCCGCGGTGAAAAACTGTTTTTT.

V and J are TRBV28 and TRBJ1-4; 7 nucleotides line up with TRBD1. CDR1 MDHEN and CDR2 SYDVKM come from the germline V gene. CDR3 length equals 16 residues. The V and J ends lost 8 bases and 8 bases, in that order; junction bases with no gene match: 17. CDR3 protein: CASVAARGSKGEKLFF. In nucleotides, the CDR3 is TGTGCCAGCGTAGCGGCCAGGGGGAGTAAAGGGGAAAAACTGTTTTTT.

The chain has TRBV15 and TRBJ2-5, with TRBD2 as a possible D gene (6 bases). Trimming took off 5 bases at V and 1 base at J, with 20 bases between the two ends. Germline lookup yields CDR1 LNHNV and CDR2 YYDKDF (reference sequence). This CDR3 is built from 17 residues. The CDR3 here is CATSSPGTPLSQETQYF. CDR3 in DNA: TGTGCCACCAGCTCCCCCGGGACTCCCCTGTCCCAAGAGACCCAGTACTTC. Using reference TRBV15 and TRBJ2-5 for the parts outside the CDR3, the full variable domain is DAMVIQNPRYQVTQFGKPVTLSCSQTLNHNVMYWYQQKSSQAPKLLFHYYDKDFNNEADTPDNFQSRRPNTSFCFLDIRSPGLGDTAMYLCATSSPGTPLSQETQYFGPGTRLLVL.

This clonotype was seen only a few times. The V gene is TRBV4-1, the J gene TRBJ2-3; D remains unclear. This CDR3 is built from 15 residues. V was trimmed by 4 bases and J by 1 base, leaving 12 bases between them. Germline V CDR1 and CDR2: MGHRA, YSYEKL. The CDR3 DNA reads as TGCGCCAGCAGCCCTAAGGACGGTCGCACAGATACGCAGTATTTT. It encodes CASSPKDGRTDTQYF.

The CDR3 region has the DNA TGTGCCAGTAGCCCGGGACCTACAACGAGTTCTGGGGCCAACGTCCTGACTTTC. This gives the protein CASSPGPTTSSGANVLTF. The chain uses TRBV19 and TRBJ2-6; D may be TRBD1 or TRBD2 (5 bases each). CDR1 LNHDA and CDR2 SQIVND come from the germline V gene (reference sequence). The length of the CDR3 is 18 residues. V was clipped by 6 bases and J by 1 base, with 19 bases between them.

This clonotype turned up a few times. The CDR3 bases are TGTGCCAGCAGCTTAGAGACAGCCTATAATTCACCCCTCCACTTT. It is translated as CASSLETAYNSPLHF. This sequence joins TRBV7-2 and TRBJ1-6; possible D gene TRBD1, 5 bases. Trimming removed 1 base from V and 2 bases from J, with 6 bases in between. The germline CDR1 and CDR2 sequences are SGHTA and FQGNSA. This CDR3 contains 15 residues.

This chain links TRBV11-2 with TRBJ2-1, with D maybe TRBD2 (5 bases). The CDR3 runs 16 residues. V was trimmed by 4 bases and J by 5 bases, leaving 18 bases between them. Germline values: CDR1 SGHAT, CDR2 FQNNGV. For the CDR3, the DNA is TGTGCCAGCAGCTCTCATTGGCTAGCCGCGAACAATGAGCAGTTCTTC. As protein: CASSSHWLAANNEQFF.

This clonotype was recorded a few times. The chain joins TRBV11-2 to TRBJ2-7, with a weak D call TRBD1 (6 bases). The CDR3 totals 15 residues. Trimming pared 1 base from V and 5 bases from J, leaving 15 bases between. Germline V gene sequence: CDR1 SGHAT, CDR2 FQNNGV. The CDR3 coding sequence is TGTGCCAGCAGCTTAGGACAGGTAGAGATTGACGAGCAGTACGTC. Translated, it gives CASSLGQVEIDEQYV.

The J gene is TRBJ1-6, the V gene TRBV28; D gene ambiguous. The CDR3 loop spans 15 amino acids. Deletions cut 7 bases from V and 10 bases from J, with 20 bases between. Germline-derived CDR1 and CDR2 are MDHEN and SYDVKM. Written as DNA, the CDR3 is TGTGCCAGCACCTCAGCAGGCATTTTAGCCTCACCCCTCCACTTT. Amino acids: CASTSAGILASPLHF.

This clonotype was seen a handful of times. V and J are TRBV4-1 and TRBJ2-3, with D hard to call. This CDR3 is built from 13 residues. Germline V lookup: CDR1 MGHRA, CDR2 YSYEKL. Deletions cut 1 base from V and 4 bases from J, with 6 bases between. CDR3 amino acids: CASSQVRADTQYF. The CDR3, as DNA: TGCGCCAGCAGCCAAGTGCGAGCAGATACGCAGTATTTT.

V is TRBV12-3 or TRBV12-4 and J is TRBJ1-1; possibly TRBD1 for D (5 bases). This CDR3 is 14 amino acids long. The germline V and J ends were trimmed by 3 bases and 1 base, with 9 bases remaining between them. The CDR3 bases are TGTGCCAGCAGTTTCGGGGGACCGAACACTGAAGCTTTCTTT. Translated, it gives CASSFGGPNTEAFF.

This clonotype was found once. This chain connects TRBV6-2 or TRBV6-3 to TRBJ2-7; 10 nucleotides line up with TRBD2. Germline CDR1 is MNHEY and CDR2 is SVGEGT. There are 16 residues in the CDR3. V lost 5 bases and J lost 5; bases outside the gene matches: 12. The CDR3 loop reads CASSDASSGSWDEQYF. The CDR3 DNA follows: TGTGCCAGCAGTGACGCTTCTAGCGGGAGTTGGGACGAGCAGTACTTC.